The 14 T cell receptor beta chains reported below all come from one sample, sequenced in a study of Tregs in tolerant kidney transplant recipients. Sequencing was performed with immunoSEQ multiplex PCR; in TCRdb, only in-frame clones are kept and a portion is missing. This table holds 74,000 or so clones, about 91% found once. Related graft donors supplied nonmyeloablative bone marrow transplants, and mixed chimerism was transient. Sequencing used CD4+ T cells from blood (PBMCs), obtained 24 months after the transplant. Receptor source: a human patient who received a combined kidney and bone marrow transplant. Some of the T cells may derive from the graft donor.

The chain uses TRBV18 and TRBJ2-2; weak D call: TRBD1 (5 bases). The V gene lost 4 bases and the J gene lost 2 bases, with 11 bases spanning the gap. The CDR3 contains 15 residues. Per the germline V gene, CDR1 is KGHSH and CDR2 is LQKENI. CDR3 sequence: CASSRDSRNTGELFF. Written as DNA, the CDR3 is TGTGCCAGCTCACGAGACAGTCGAAACACCGGGGAGCTGTTTTTT. Looking up the rest from reference TRBV18 and TRBJ2-2 gives the full variable domain: NAGVMQNPRHLVRRRGQEARLRCSPMKGHSHVYWYRQLPEEGLKFMVYLQKENIIDESGMPKERFSAEFPKEGPSILRIQQVVRGDSAAYFCASSRDSRNTGELFFGEGSRLTVL.

The chain uses TRBV27 and TRBJ1-5, with TRBD1 as a possible D gene (5 bases). This CDR3 contains 13 residues. V lost 8 bases and J 7 bases, leaving 15 bases between the germline ends. The germline V gene has CDR1 MNHEY and CDR2 SMNVEV (reference sequence). For the CDR3, the DNA is TGTGCCAGCGCGTTCAGGGTTCGGCAGCCCCAGCATTTT. It codes for CASAFRVRQPQHF.

The gene calls are TRBV11-2 and TRBJ1-4; D may be TRBD1 (5 bases). The CDR3 consists of 16 residues. Trimming removed 1 base from V and 7 bases from J, with 16 bases in between. Germline values: CDR1 SGHAT, CDR2 FQNNGV. The chain's CDR3 is CASSLVGARLGEKLFF. The CDR3, as DNA: TGTGCCAGCAGCTTAGTAGGGGCACGGCTCGGTGAAAAACTGTTTTTT.

This chain uses TRBV2 with TRBJ2-7; 7 bases align to TRBD2. The CDR3 runs to 14 residues. V lost 4 bases, J lost 6 bases, and 9 bases stayed unmatched. Germline V gives CDR1 SNHLY, CDR2 FYNNEI. Here the CDR3 reads CASSASLGGSEQYF. CDR3 nucleotide sequence: TGTGCCAGCAGTGCCAGCCTAGGCGGGAGCGAGCAGTACTTC.

The J gene is TRBJ2-3, the V gene TRBV5-4, with D perhaps matching TRBD2 (6 bases). The CDR3 spans 14 residues. Trimming cost V 4 bases and J 5 bases, with 14 bases left between them. Germline loops: CDR1 SGHNT, CDR2 YYREEE (reference sequence). CDR3 sequence: CASSPSSALDTQYF. CDR3 coding DNA: TGTGCCAGCAGCCCATCTAGCGCCCTAGATACGCAGTATTTT. The variable domain in full, with the rest retrieved from reference TRBV5-4 and TRBJ2-3, is ETGVTQSPTHLIKTRGQQVTLRCSSQSGHNTVSWYQQALGQGPQFIFQYYREEENGRGNFPPRFSGLQFPNYSSELNVNALELDDSALYLCASSPSSALDTQYFGPGTRLTVL.

V gene TRBV28 combines with J gene TRBJ2-6; possibly TRBD2 for D (6 bases). The CDR3 loop spans 15 amino acids. Trimming shortened V by 5 bases and J by 3 bases, and 11 bases separated the two germline ends. Germline V gene sequence: CDR1 MDHEN, CDR2 SYDVKM. CDR3 loop: CASSAPGGGANVLTF. The DNA of the CDR3 is TGTGCCAGCAGTGCCCCCGGGGGTGGGGCCAACGTCCTGACTTTC.

This clone was counted a single time. The chain's CDR3 is CASSPLRSKQNTEAFF. CDR3 DNA sequence: TGTGCCAGCTCACCATTACGGAGTAAACAAAACACTGAAGCTTTCTTT. The chain carries TRBV18 and TRBJ1-1; D remains ambiguous. V was trimmed by 2 bases and J by 2 bases, leaving 15 bases between them. This CDR3 contains 16 residues. CDR1 is KGHSH, CDR2 LQKENI, per germline.

This clone appeared a single time. V usage is TRBV10-3 and J usage is TRBJ2-2; TRBD1 aligns across 10 bases. The trim removed 10 bases at V and 2 bases at J, leaving 7 bases unmatched. Germline V gene sequence: CDR1 ENHRY, CDR2 SYGVKD. The length of the CDR3 is 15 residues. The CDR3 loop reads CATGDRGRNTGELFF. CDR3 DNA sequence: TGTGCCACCGGAGACAGGGGGCGAAACACCGGGGAGCTGTTTTTT.

J is TRBJ2-5 and V is TRBV7-6; D unclear. Per germline, CDR1 SGHVS and CDR2 FNYEAQ. The CDR3 loop spans 15 amino acids. The germline V and J ends were trimmed by 0 bases and 4 bases, with 12 bases remaining between them. CDR3 coding DNA: TGTGCCAGCAGCTTAGCAGTGGCCCTAGGAGAGACCCAGTACTTC. Protein product: CASSLAVALGETQYF. The variable domain in full, with the rest retrieved from reference TRBV7-6 and TRBJ2-5, is GAGVSQSPRYKVTKRGQDVALRCDPISGHVSLYWYRQALGQGPEFLTYFNYEAQQDKSGLPNDRFSAERPEGSISTLTIQRTEQRDSAMYRCASSLAVALGETQYFGPGTRLLVL.

The chain joins TRBV10-1 to TRBJ2-7; 9 bases align to TRBD1. The CDR3 extends over 16 amino acids. Trimming cost V 6 bases and J 4 bases; bases outside gene matches: 13. Germline V gives CDR1 WNHNN, CDR2 SYGVQD (reference sequence). The CDR3 spells CASSASDRGLRYEQYF. CDR3 in DNA: TGCGCCAGCAGCGCCTCCGACAGGGGGTTGAGGTACGAGCAGTACTTC.

V usage is TRBV9 and J usage is TRBJ2-3, with 8 bases that match TRBD2. CDR3 size: 17 residues. Germline CDR1 SGDLS, CDR2 YYNGEE. With 2 bases clipped from V and 2 bases from J, the junction kept 10 bases outside the gene matches. The CDR3 sequence is CASSVTYGGGTTDTQYF. The CDR3 DNA sequence: TGTGCCAGCAGCGTCACGTATGGCGGGGGGACCACAGATACGCAGTATTTT.

The chain has TRBV6-5 and TRBJ1-2, with D unresolved. Trimming removed 0 bases at V and 0 bases at J, with 11 bases between. Germline CDR1 reads MNHEY; CDR2 reads SVGAGI. The CDR3 covers 16 residues. The CDR3: CASSYSTTAANYGYTF. The CDR3 nucleotides are TGTGCCAGCAGTTACTCGACAACGGCAGCTAACTATGGCTACACCTTC.

The DNA of the CDR3 is TGTGCCAGTGAGCGGGGGGGTACAGATACGCAGTATTTT. As protein: CASERGGTDTQYF. V and J are TRBV7-2 and TRBJ2-3, with 10 bases that match TRBD2. There are 13 residues in the CDR3. CDR1 is SGHTA, CDR2 FQGNSA, per germline. The trim removed 9 bases at V and 3 bases at J, leaving 3 bases unmatched.

The chain combines TRBV5-1 with TRBJ1-1, with 7 bases identical to TRBD1. The CDR3 has 15 residues. The germline CDR1 and CDR2 sequences are SGHRS and YFSETQ. V lost 1 base and J lost 7; bases outside the gene matches: 10. The CDR3 DNA is TGCGCCAGCAGCTTGTTGCAGGGGGTTTTAAGTGAAGCTTTCTTT. Its translation is CASSLLQGVLSEAFF.